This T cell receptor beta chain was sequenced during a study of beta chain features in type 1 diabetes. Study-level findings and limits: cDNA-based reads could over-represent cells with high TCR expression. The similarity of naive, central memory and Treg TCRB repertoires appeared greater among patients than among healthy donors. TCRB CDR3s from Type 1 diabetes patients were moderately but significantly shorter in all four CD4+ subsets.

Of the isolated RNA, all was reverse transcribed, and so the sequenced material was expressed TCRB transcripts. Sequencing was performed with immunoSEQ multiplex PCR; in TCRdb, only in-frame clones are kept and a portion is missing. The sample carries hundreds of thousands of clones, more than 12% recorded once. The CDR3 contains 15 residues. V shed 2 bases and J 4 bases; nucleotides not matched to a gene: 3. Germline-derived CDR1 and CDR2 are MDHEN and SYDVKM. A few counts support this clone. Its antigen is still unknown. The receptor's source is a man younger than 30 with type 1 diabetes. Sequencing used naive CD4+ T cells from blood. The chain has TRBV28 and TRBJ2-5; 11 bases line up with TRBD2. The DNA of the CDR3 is TGTGCCAGCAGTTTAGCTAGCGGGGGGAGAGAGACCCAGTACTTC. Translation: CASSLASGGRETQYF.